This TCR beta chain was captured in a study of T cell responses to AZD1222 COVID-19 vaccine. Study-wide findings and caveats: Spike-specific TCR breadth and depth were elevated following two AZD1222 doses.

In regard to this clone: Antigen: not known.

Using immunoSEQ multiplex PCR, the repertoire was profiled, and TCRdb retains in-frame clones only, with some absent. The data contain 160,000 or so clones, 85% to 90% of them singletons. The CDR3 is 13 residues long. Germline-derived CDR1 and CDR2 are SNHLY and FYNNEI. V dropped 5 bases and J dropped 4 bases, with 12 bases sitting between them. The receptor was isolated from an adult who received the AZD1222 COVID-19 vaccine. Specimen: peripheral blood, collected 28 days after the second AZD1222 dose. The rearrangement links TRBV2 to TRBJ2-7; D is unclear. The CDR3 sequence: CASSQAEGYEQYF. In nucleotides, the CDR3 is TGTGCCAGCAGTCAGGCTGAAGGGTACGAGCAGTACTTC.